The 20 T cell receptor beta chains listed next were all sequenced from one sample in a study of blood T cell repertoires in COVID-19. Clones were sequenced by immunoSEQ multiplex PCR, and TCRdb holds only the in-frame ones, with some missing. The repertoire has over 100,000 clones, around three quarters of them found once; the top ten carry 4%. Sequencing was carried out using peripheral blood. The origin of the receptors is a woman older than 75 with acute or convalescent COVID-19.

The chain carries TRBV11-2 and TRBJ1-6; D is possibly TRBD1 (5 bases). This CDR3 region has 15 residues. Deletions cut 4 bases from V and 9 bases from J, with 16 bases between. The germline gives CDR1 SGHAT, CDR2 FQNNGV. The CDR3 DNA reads TGTGCCAGCAGCTCCATGGCGGGGGTACGTTCACCCCTCCACTTT. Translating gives CASSSMAGVRSPLHF.

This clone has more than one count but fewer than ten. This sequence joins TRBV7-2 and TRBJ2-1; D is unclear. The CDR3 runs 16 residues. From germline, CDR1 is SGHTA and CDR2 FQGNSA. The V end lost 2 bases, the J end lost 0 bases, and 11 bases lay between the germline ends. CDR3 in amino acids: CASSLIAASSYNEQFF. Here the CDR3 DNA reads TGTGCCAGCAGCTTAATCGCGGCCAGCTCCTACAATGAGCAGTTCTTC.

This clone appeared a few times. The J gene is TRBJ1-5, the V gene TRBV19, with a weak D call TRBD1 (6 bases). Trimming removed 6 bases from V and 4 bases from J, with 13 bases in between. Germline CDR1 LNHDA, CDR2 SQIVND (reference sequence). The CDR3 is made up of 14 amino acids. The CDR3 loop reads CASSLQGVNQPQHF. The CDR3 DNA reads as TGTGCCAGTAGCCTACAGGGAGTAAATCAGCCCCAGCATTTT.

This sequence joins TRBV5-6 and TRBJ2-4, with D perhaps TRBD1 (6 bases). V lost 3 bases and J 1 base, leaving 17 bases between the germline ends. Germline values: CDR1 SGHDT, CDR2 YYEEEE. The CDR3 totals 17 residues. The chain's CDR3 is CASSSRGIFRAKNIQYF. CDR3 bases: TGTGCCAGCAGCTCGAGGGGGATCTTCCGGGCCAAAAACATTCAGTACTTC.

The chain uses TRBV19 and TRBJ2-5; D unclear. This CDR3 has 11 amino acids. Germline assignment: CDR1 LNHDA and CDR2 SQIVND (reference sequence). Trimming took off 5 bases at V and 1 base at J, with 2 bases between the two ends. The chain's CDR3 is CASSLQETQYF. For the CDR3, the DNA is TGTGCCAGTAGTCTCCAAGAGACCCAGTACTTC.

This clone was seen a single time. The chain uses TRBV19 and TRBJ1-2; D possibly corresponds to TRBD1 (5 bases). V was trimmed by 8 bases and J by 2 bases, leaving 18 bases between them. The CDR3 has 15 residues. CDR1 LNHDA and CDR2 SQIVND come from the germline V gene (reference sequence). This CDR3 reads CASGIRDSGNYGYTF. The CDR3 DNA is TGTGCCAGTGGCATTAGGGACTCGGGGAACTATGGCTACACCTTC.

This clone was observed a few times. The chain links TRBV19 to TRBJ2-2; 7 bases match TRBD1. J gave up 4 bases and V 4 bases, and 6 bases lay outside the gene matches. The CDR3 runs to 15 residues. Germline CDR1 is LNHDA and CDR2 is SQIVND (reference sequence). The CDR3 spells CASSTLGGSTGELFF. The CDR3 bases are TGTGCCAGTAGTACCCTAGGGGGCAGCACCGGGGAGCTGTTTTTT.

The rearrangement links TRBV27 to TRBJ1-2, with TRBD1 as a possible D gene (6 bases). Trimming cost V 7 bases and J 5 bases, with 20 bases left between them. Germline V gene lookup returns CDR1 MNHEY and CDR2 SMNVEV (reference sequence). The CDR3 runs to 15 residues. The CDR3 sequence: CASTPRGRGDYGYTF. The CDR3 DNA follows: TGTGCCAGCACCCCTCGGGGCAGGGGTGATTATGGCTACACCTTC.

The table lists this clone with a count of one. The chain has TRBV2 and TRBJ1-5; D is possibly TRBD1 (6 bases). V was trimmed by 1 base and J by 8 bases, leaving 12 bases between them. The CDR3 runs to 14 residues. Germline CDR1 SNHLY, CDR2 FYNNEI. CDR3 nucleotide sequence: TGTGCCAGCAGTGAAGGCAGGGGAGTGGAGCCCCAGCATTTT. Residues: CASSEGRGVEPQHF.

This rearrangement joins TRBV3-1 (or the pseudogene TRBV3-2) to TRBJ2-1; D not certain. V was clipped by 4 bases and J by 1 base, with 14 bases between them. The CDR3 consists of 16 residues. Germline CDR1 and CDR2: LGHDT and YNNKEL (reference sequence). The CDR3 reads CASSRPLSESYNEQFF. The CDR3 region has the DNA TGTGCCAGCAGCCGGCCTCTGAGCGAATCCTACAATGAGCAGTTCTTC.

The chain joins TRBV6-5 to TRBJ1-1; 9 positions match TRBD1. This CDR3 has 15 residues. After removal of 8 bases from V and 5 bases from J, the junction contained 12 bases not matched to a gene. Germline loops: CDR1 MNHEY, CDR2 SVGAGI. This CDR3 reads CASGPLTGGRTEAFF. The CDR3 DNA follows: TGTGCCAGCGGACCCTTGACAGGGGGTCGTACTGAAGCTTTCTTT.

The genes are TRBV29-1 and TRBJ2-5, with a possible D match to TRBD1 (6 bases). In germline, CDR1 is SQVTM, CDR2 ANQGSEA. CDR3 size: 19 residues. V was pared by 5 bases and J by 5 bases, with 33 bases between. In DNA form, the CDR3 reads TGCAGCGTTTCCCCCCCTGCGGCAAGCCAGGGGTTCGGGTCGGAGACCCAGTACTTC. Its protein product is CSVSPPAASQGFGSETQYF. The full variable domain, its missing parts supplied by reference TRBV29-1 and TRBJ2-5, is SAVISQKPSRDICQRGTSLTIQCQVDSQVTMMFWYRQQPGQSLTLIATANQGSEATYESGFVIDKFPISRPNLTFSTLTVSNMSPEDSSIYLCSVSPPAASQGFGSETQYFGPGTRLLVL.

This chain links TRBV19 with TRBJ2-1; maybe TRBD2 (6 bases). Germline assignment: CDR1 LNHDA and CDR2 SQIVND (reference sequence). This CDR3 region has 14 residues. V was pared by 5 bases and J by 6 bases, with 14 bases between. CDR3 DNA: TGTGCCAGTAGTGGGGACTGGACGGGCAATGAGCAGTTCTTC. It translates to CASSGDWTGNEQFF. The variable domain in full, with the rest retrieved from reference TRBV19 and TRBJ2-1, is DGGITQSPKYLFRKEGQNVTLSCEQNLNHDAMYWYRQDPGQGLRLIYYSQIVNDFQKGDIAEGYSVSREKKESFPLTVTSAQKNPTAFYLCASSGDWTGNEQFFGPGTRLTVL.

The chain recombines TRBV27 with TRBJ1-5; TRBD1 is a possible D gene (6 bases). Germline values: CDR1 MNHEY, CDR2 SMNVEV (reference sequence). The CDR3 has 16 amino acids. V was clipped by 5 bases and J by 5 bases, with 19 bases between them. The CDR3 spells CASSPRGAKGDQPQHF. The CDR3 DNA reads TGTGCCAGCAGTCCCCGGGGGGCGAAGGGGGATCAGCCCCAGCATTTT.

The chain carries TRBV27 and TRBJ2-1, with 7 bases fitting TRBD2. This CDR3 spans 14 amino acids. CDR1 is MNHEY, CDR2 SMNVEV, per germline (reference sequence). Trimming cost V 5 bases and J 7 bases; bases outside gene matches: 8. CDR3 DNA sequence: TGTGCCAGCAGTGCCTTAGCGGGTTTAAATGAGCAGTTCTTC. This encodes CASSALAGLNEQFF.

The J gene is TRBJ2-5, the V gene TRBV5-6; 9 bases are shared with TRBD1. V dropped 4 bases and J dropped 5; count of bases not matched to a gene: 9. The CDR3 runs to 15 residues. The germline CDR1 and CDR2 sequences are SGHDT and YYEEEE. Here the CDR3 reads CASSPPGQGGETQYF. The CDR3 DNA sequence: TGTGCCAGCAGCCCCCCGGGACAGGGCGGGGAGACCCAGTACTTC.

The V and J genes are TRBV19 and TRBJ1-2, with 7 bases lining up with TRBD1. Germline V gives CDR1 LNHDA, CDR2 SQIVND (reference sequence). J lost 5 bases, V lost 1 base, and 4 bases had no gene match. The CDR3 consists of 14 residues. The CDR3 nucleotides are TGTGCCAGTAGTATAGGGACAGGACCTTATGGCTACACCTTC. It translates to CASSIGTGPYGYTF.

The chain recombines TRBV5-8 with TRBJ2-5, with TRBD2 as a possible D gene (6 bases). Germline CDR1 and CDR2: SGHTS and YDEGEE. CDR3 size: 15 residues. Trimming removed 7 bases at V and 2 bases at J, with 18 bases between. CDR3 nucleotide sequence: TGTGCCAGCCGTTTACCGAAGGCGGGACAAGAGACCCAGTACTTC. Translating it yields CASRLPKAGQETQYF.

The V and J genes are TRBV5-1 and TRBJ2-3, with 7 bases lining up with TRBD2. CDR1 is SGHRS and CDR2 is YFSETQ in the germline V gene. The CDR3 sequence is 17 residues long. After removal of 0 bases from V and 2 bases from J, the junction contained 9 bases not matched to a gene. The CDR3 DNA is TGCGCCAGCAGCTTGGGTATTGCGGGGGATGCCACAGATACGCAGTATTTT. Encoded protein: CASSLGIAGDATDTQYF.

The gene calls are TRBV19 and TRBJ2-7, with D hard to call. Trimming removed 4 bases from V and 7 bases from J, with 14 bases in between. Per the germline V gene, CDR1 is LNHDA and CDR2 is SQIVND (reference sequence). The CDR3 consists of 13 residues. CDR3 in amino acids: CASSKVQLGEQYF. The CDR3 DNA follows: TGTGCCAGTAGTAAGGTACAGCTTGGGGAGCAGTACTTC.